This T cell receptor beta chain was recorded in a study of identical twins. A universal primer binding site was introduced by template switching. The final cDNA contained unique molecular identifiers. Using its own MiXCR run on the 5' RACE reads, TCRdb lists one record per CDR3 protein. The repertoire holds about 530,000 distinct CDR3 sequences, with approximately 16% as singletons. This clonotype has a count of ten or more. Its antigen is unknown. The study's findings and limits: Out-of-frame alpha sequences common to twins were enriched for low generation probability. The abundant beta clonotypes from cord blood had fewer insertions, and memory repertoires had none of this. Sequences that were beta out-of-frame showed weaker excess twin sharing.

Germline V gives CDR1 KGHDR, CDR2 SFDVKD. Trimming pared 9 bases from V and 3 bases from J, leaving 11 bases between. This CDR3 has 13 amino acids. These data also formed part of another study, on yellow fever vaccine responses in identical twins.

J is TRBJ2-1 and V is TRBV24-1; D may be TRBD1 or TRBD2 (6 bases each). This sequence was found in a woman aged 18-30 years in good health. The material sequenced was CD4+ T cells sorted from blood. CDR3 bases: TGTGCCACCGGGGGGACAAACTACAATGAGCAGTTCTTC. Residues: CATGGTNYNEQFF.